Shown below are 20 T cell receptor beta chains from a single sample sequenced in a study of T cell repertoires in cytomegalovirus infection. No antigen has been assigned to these receptors. TCRdb independently ran MiXCR on the reads; one entry per CDR3 protein. The sample records 700,000 to 950,000 distinct CDR3 sequences, approximately 32% being singletons. The sample was cultured CD8+ T cells from PBMCs, taken from culture after CMV antigen stimulation. These receptors originate from a human donor in good health (CMV status not recorded). Some clones in this sample may be carry-over from other donors' samples.

The chain has TRBV10-3 and TRBJ2-7; 12 positions agree with TRBD1. The V and J ends lost 6 bases and 7 bases, in that order; junction bases with no gene match: 7. The CDR3 contains 14 residues. In germline, CDR1 is ENHRY, CDR2 SYGVKD. The CDR3 region has the DNA TGTGCCATCAGGGCAGGGACAGGGGGCGAAGAGCAGTACGTC. It encodes CAIRAGTGGEEQYV.

The rearrangement links TRBV19 to TRBJ2-1; 15 bases agree with TRBD2. V lost 10 bases and J lost 0; bases outside the gene matches: 10. The germline gives CDR1 LNHDA, CDR2 SQIVND (reference sequence). This CDR3 is built from 18 residues. The CDR3 spells CATRVGLAGGSSYNEQFF. Written as DNA, the CDR3 is TGTGCCACCCGAGTGGGACTAGCGGGGGGCAGCTCCTACAATGAGCAGTTCTTC.

This clonotype was seen more than once but under ten times. V and J are TRBV11-1 and TRBJ2-1; a possible D gene is TRBD2 (7 bases). The ends were cut back, 0 bases at V and 9 bases at J, with 12 bases in the middle. Germline assignment: CDR1 SGHAT and CDR2 FQDESV (reference sequence). The CDR3 consists of 14 residues. DNA for the CDR3: TGTGCCAGCAGCTTAGCGGGGGGGCTTTTTGAGCAGTTCTTC. Its protein is CASSLAGGLFEQFF.

This clonotype has more than one count but fewer than ten. The CDR3 DNA reads TGTGCCAGCAGCTTCCGGGGTAGCGGGGAGGAGACCCAGTACTTC. Protein sequence: CASSFRGSGEETQYF. The chain employs TRBV5-4 and TRBJ2-5; TRBD2 matches 8 bases. Germline lookup yields CDR1 SGHNT and CDR2 YYREEE (reference sequence). V lost 2 bases to trimming and J lost 5 bases; unmatched junction nucleotides: 8. The CDR3 spans 15 residues.

On this clonotype: This could be a read error, since a much larger clone is one nucleotide away. The V call is TRBV7-6, the J call TRBJ2-2, with 8 nucleotides matching TRBD2. V was pared by 3 bases and J by 0 bases, with 9 bases of the junction left unmatched. The CDR3 runs 18 residues. Germline CDR1 is SGHVS and CDR2 is FNYEAQ. CDR3 nucleotide sequence: TGTGCCAGCAGCTTGGCCGGCGGGAGGCTAGCGAACACCGGGGAGCTGTTTTTT. Residues: CASSLAGGRLANTGELFF. Drawing the rest from reference TRBV7-6 and TRBJ2-2, the complete variable domain is GAGVSQSPRYKVTKRGQDVALRCDPISGHVSLYWYRQALGQGPEFLTYFNYEAQQDKSGLPNDRFSAERPEGSISTLTIQRTEQRDSAMYRCASSLAGGRLANTGELFFGEGSRLTVL.

The V call is TRBV12-3 or TRBV12-4, the J call TRBJ1-1; D is uncertain. The V and J ends lost 3 bases and 1 base respectively, with 15 bases between them. The length of the CDR3 is 16 residues. CDR3 sequence: CASSFGPAGRNTEAFF. For the CDR3, the DNA is TGTGCCAGCAGTTTTGGTCCAGCAGGTAGGAACACTGAAGCTTTCTTT.

This clonotype was found many times. The rearrangement joins TRBV7-9 to TRBJ1-2; TRBD1 might be the D (5 bases). CDR1 is SEHNR and CDR2 is FQNEAQ in the germline V gene (reference sequence). Trimming removed 5 bases from V and 3 bases from J, with 7 bases in between. The CDR3 sequence is 12 residues long. CDR3 in DNA: TGTGCCAGCAGCGGAGGGGACTATGGCTACACCTTC. Protein: CASSGGDYGYTF.

In its sample, this clonotype was seen a few times. The chain employs TRBV7-4 and TRBJ2-7, with D unclear. In germline, CDR1 is SGHVT, CDR2 SQSDAQ. The CDR3 length is 11 residues. The CDR3 DNA reads TGTACCAGCAGCCTGACCTACGAGCAGTACGTC. Translation: CTSSLTYEQYV.

In its sample, this clonotype was seen many times. This chain uses TRBV6-1 with TRBJ1-1, with D tentatively TRBD1 (5 bases). There are 12 residues in the CDR3. Trimming left V 2 bases short and J 8 bases short, with 9 bases between. The germline V gene encodes CDR1 MNHNS and CDR2 SASEGT. CDR3 region: CASSERGTEAFF. CDR3 DNA sequence: TGTGCCAGCAGTGAAAGGGGAACCGAAGCTTTCTTT.

V and J are TRBV7-9 and TRBJ2-1, with a possible D match to TRBD2 (6 bases). The CDR3 spans 13 residues. Germline CDR1 reads SEHNR; CDR2 reads FQNEAQ (reference sequence). Trimming took 5 bases from V and 9 from J, leaving 14 bases between them. The CDR3 spells CASSPPLGLEQFF. DNA for the CDR3: TGTGCCAGCAGCCCGCCGTTGGGACTTGAGCAGTTCTTC. Drawing the rest from reference TRBV7-9 and TRBJ2-1, the complete variable domain is DTGVSQNPRHKITKRGQNVTFRCDPISEHNRLYWYRQTLGQGPEFLTYFQNEAQLEKSRLLSDRFSAERPKGSFSTLEIQRTEQGDSAMYLCASSPPLGLEQFFGPGTRLTVL.

This clonotype was seen only once. The genes are TRBV20-1 and TRBJ1-1; TRBD1 matches at 7 bases. The CDR3 has 13 residues. The V gene's germline CDR1 is DFQATT and CDR2 SNEGSKA (reference sequence). V dropped 2 bases and J dropped 5; count of bases not matched to a gene: 5. CDR3 sequence reads: CSARNRGGTEAFF. The DNA for the CDR3 is TGCAGTGCTAGAAACAGGGGCGGAACTGAAGCTTTCTTT.

This chain connects TRBV27 to TRBJ2-7; weak D call: TRBD2 (6 bases). The CDR3 covers 13 residues. V was clipped by 7 bases and J by 0 bases, with 10 bases between them. Germline CDR1 and CDR2: MNHEY and SMNVEV (reference sequence). CDR3: CASTRGSSYEQYF. DNA for the CDR3: TGTGCCAGCACCCGGGGGAGCTCCTACGAGCAGTACTTC.

This clonotype has only a few counts. This chain joins TRBV20-1 and TRBJ2-1; D is perhaps TRBD2 (6 bases). Germline CDR1 reads DFQATT; CDR2 reads SNEGSKA (reference sequence). Trimming removed 6 bases from V and 2 bases from J, with 17 bases in between. This CDR3 contains 15 residues. CDR3 sequence reads: CSARAGWSTYNEQFF. CDR3 bases: TGCAGTGCCCGGGCGGGGTGGAGCACCTACAATGAGCAGTTCTTC.

This clonotype occurred a few times. The chain uses TRBV6-1 and TRBJ2-7, with D unresolved. V shed 6 bases and J shed 3 bases, with 12 bases lying between them. Germline V gene lookup returns CDR1 MNHNS and CDR2 SASEGT. This CDR3 comprises 13 residues. The CDR3 region has the DNA TGTGCCAGCAGCGCTAGACTTAGCTACGAGCAGTACGTC. Its protein is CASSARLSYEQYV.

This clonotype was detected only a few times. V and J are TRBV10-3 and TRBJ2-3, with D tentatively TRBD1 or TRBD2 (6 bases each). The CDR3 is 16 amino acids. The ends were cut back, 10 bases at V and 5 bases at J, with 25 bases in the middle. The V gene's germline CDR1 is ENHRY and CDR2 SYGVKD. DNA for the CDR3: TGTGCCACCCAGTTGGAGGGGGGCGCGTCCGTAGATACGCAGTATTTT. Its protein product is CATQLEGGASVDTQYF.

DNA of the CDR3: TGCAGCGTCACCGGACAGGGGGCCTTCTACGAGCAGTACTTC. Residues: CSVTGQGAFYEQYF. This chain links TRBV29-1 with TRBJ2-7; 11 nucleotides line up with TRBD1. Germline V CDR1 and CDR2: SQVTM, ANQGSEA. The CDR3 is made up of 14 amino acids. V was clipped by 6 bases and J by 3 bases; unmatched bases: 7.

In its sample, this clonotype was seen many times. One end of the junction is discordant with germline, which a read error may explain. The gene calls are TRBV7-7 and TRBJ1-4, with TRBD1 identical over 8 bases. The CDR3 covers 14 residues. Germline V gene sequence: CDR1 SSHAT, CDR2 FNYEAQ (reference sequence). CDR3 in amino acids: CASSPGTGNEKLFF. In DNA form, the CDR3 reads TGTGCTAGCAGCCCCGGGACAGGCAATGAAAAACTGTTTTTT.

Concerning this clonotype: One end of the junction fails to match germline, which may point to a read error. This chain connects TRBV19 to TRBJ2-7, with D unclear. CDR1 LNHDA and CDR2 SQIVND come from the germline V gene (reference sequence). CDR3 length: 10 residues. The CDR3 sequence is CASSIVSELF. CDR3 nucleotides: TGTGCCAGTAGTATAGTCTCGGAGCTCTTC.

This clonotype appeared a few times. CDR3 nucleotides: TGTGCCAGCAGTTACTCGAGAAAGGGGACTAGCAAGTCGGGGGAGCTGTTTTTT. It is translated as CASSYSRKGTSKSGELFF. The V and J genes are TRBV6-6 and TRBJ2-2, with 9 nucleotides matching TRBD2. CDR1 is MNHNY and CDR2 is SVGAGI in the germline V gene (reference sequence). V was pared by 0 bases and J by 8 bases, with 13 bases of the junction left unmatched. This CDR3 has 18 amino acids.

This clonotype was found many times. V is TRBV7-2 and J is TRBJ2-3; tentatively, D is TRBD1 or TRBD2 (6 bases each). With 11 bases removed from V and 1 base from J, the gap between germline ends came to 22 bases. The V gene's germline CDR1 is SGHTA and CDR2 FQGNSA. The CDR3 has 16 amino acids. The CDR3 DNA reads as TGTGCCCTGACGGGGGCGGCCCTACCTGGCACAGATACGCAGTATTTT. Its protein is CALTGAALPGTDTQYF. Full variable domain (remainder filled in from reference TRBV7-2 and TRBJ2-3): GAGVSQSPSNKVTEKGKDVELRCDPISGHTALYWYRQSLGQGLEFLIYFQGNSAPDKSGLPSDRFSAERTGGSVSTLTIQRTQQEDSAVYLCALTGAALPGTDTQYFGPGTRLTVL.